A single sample is the source of the 10 T cell receptor beta chains below, sequenced in a study of post-analysis software for immune sequencing data. For these TCRs, the target antigens are not known. TCR beta libraries were prepared from cDNA with unique molecular identifiers. TCRdb itself ran the PCR reads through MiXCR, one entry per CDR3 protein. Among about half a million distinct CDR3 sequences listed, less than 40% were seen once. General study findings and limits: Compared with controls, patients had more of roughly five TRBV segments, including TRBV5-6, TRBV5-1 and TRBV20-1.

The sequencing sample was made of blood. The source is a girl between 2 and 17 years old with multiple sclerosis.

About this clonotype itself: One junction end does not reproduce the germline sequence, and a read error may be involved. The chain carries TRBV27 and TRBJ2-3; no definite D call. CDR3 length: 16 amino acids. CDR1 and CDR2 from the germline V gene are MNHEY and SMNVEV (reference sequence). The CDR3 region is CASSLWAASSTDPQYF. DNA of the CDR3: TGTGCCAGCAGTTTATGGGCAGCCTCAAGCACAGATCCGCAGTATTTT.

The V gene is TRBV7-6, the J gene TRBJ2-5; TRBD2 aligns across 10 bases. Germline V gene lookup returns CDR1 SGHVS and CDR2 FNYEAQ. V gave up 5 bases and J gave up 5 bases; unmatched junction bases: 8. The CDR3 is made up of 15 amino acids. The CDR3 nucleotides read TGTGCCAGCAGCCCACCGCTAGCGGGGGTCGAGACCCAGTACTTC. Amino acid sequence: CASSPPLAGVETQYF.

The table lists this clonotype with many counts. The V call is TRBV4-1, the J call TRBJ2-5, with 7 bases matching TRBD1. Per the germline V gene, CDR1 is MGHRA and CDR2 is YSYEKL. V was pared by 5 bases and J by 5 bases, with 14 bases of the junction left unmatched. The CDR3 sequence is 16 residues long. The CDR3 DNA reads as TGCGCCAGCAGCTTCGCCCCGGCAGGGGGAAGGGAGACCCAGTACTTC. It yields the protein CASSFAPAGGRETQYF.

The V gene is TRBV20-1, the J gene TRBJ2-7, with 10 positions matching TRBD2. Per the germline V gene, CDR1 is DFQATT and CDR2 is SNEGSKA (reference sequence). This CDR3 is built from 14 residues. With V trimmed by 2 bases and J by 1 base, 2 bases remained unmatched. The CDR3 nucleotides are TGCAGTGCTAGACGAGCGGGGGGGTCCTACGAGCAGTACTTC. It codes for CSARRAGGSYEQYF.

There are a few counts of this clonotype. The genes are TRBV5-1 and TRBJ2-2, with D perhaps TRBD2 (5 bases). Germline assignment: CDR1 SGHRS and CDR2 YFSETQ. Trimming shortened V by 4 bases and J by 0 bases, and 10 bases separated the two germline ends. The CDR3 runs 15 residues. CDR3 loop: CASSAGNPNTGELFF. In DNA form, the CDR3 reads TGCGCCAGCAGCGCCGGGAATCCGAACACCGGGGAGCTGTTTTTT.

Turning to this clonotype: This clone may be a read error of a much larger clone one base away. The chain employs TRBV15 and TRBJ2-5, with D possibly matching TRBD1 (6 bases). V lost 3 bases and J lost 0, with 11 bases in between. Germline loops: CDR1 LNHNV, CDR2 YYDKDF (reference sequence). This CDR3 contains 15 residues. CDR3: CATSSRQAYQETQYF. In DNA, the CDR3 is TGTGCCACCAGCAGCCGACAGGCGTACCAAGAGACCCAGTACTTC.

The chain joins TRBV20-1 to TRBJ2-7; 10 bases map to TRBD1. The CDR3 runs to 14 residues. Germline V lookup: CDR1 DFQATT, CDR2 SNEGSKA (reference sequence). Trimming removed 6 bases from V and 1 base from J; junction bases left unmatched: 6. The CDR3 DNA is TGCAGTGCAGGGACAGGGGACCTTTCCTACGAGCAGTACTTC. This encodes CSAGTGDLSYEQYF.

This chain links TRBV12-3 or TRBV12-4 with TRBJ2-3; weak D call: TRBD2 (6 bases). V was pared by 6 bases and J by 2 bases, with 21 bases between. The CDR3 has 17 residues. CDR3 in DNA: TGTGCCAGCAGGACCAGCCTGGGGGAGGACTACACAGATACGCAGTATTTT. It encodes CASRTSLGEDYTDTQYF.

The rearrangement joins TRBV20-1 to TRBJ2-5; tentatively, D is TRBD1 (6 bases). Germline CDR1 is DFQATT and CDR2 is SNEGSKA (reference sequence). With 5 bases removed from V and 4 bases from J, the gap between germline ends came to 14 bases. The CDR3 extends over 13 amino acids. This chain's CDR3 is CSADRNSGETQYF. The CDR3 bases are TGCAGTGCTGACAGGAATAGTGGAGAGACCCAGTACTTC.

This clonotype came up a few times. The junction departs from germline at one end; a sequencing error may be responsible. The chain combines TRBV12-3 or TRBV12-4 with TRBJ1-1; D is unresolved. CDR3 size: 13 residues. The CDR3 DNA reads as TGTGTCAGCAGCCTCCGGTTGAACACTGAAGCTTTCTTT. This sequence encodes CVSSLRLNTEAFF.